The 17 T cell receptor beta chains presented below share a single source sample, sequenced in a study of beta chain features in type 1 diabetes. TCRB transcripts that were expressed got sequenced, as all of the isolated RNA had been reverse transcribed. Generated by immunoSEQ multiplex PCR, the TCRdb table keeps only in-frame clones and is missing some. The profile shows 330,000 or so clones, 20% of them singletons. Sequenced input: naive CD4+ T cells from blood. Receptors originate from a woman between 18 and 29 years old in good health.

The rearrangement joins TRBV18 to TRBJ1-5; D call uncertain. The CDR3 has 13 residues. In germline, CDR1 is KGHSH, CDR2 LQKENI. The ends were cut back, 4 bases at V and 5 bases at J, with 9 bases in the middle. CDR3 loop: CASSRAGDQPQHF. CDR3 nucleotides: TGTGCCAGCTCACGGGCAGGCGATCAGCCCCAGCATTTT.

The rearrangement uses TRBV30 and TRBJ2-1; TRBD1 matches at 8 bases. The V gene's germline CDR1 is GTSNPN and CDR2 SVGIG (reference sequence). V lost 3 bases to trimming and J lost 2 bases; unmatched junction nucleotides: 0. CDR3 length equals 13 residues. CDR3 protein: CAWRQGAYNEQFF. The CDR3 DNA reads as TGTGCCTGGAGACAGGGGGCCTACAATGAGCAGTTCTTC.

This clone was observed a handful of times. Different DNA sequences within this sample yield the same CDR3. V usage is TRBV7-3 and J usage is TRBJ2-5, with TRBD2 as a possible D gene (6 bases). The V gene lost 2 bases and the J gene lost 5 bases, with 9 bases spanning the gap. Germline lookup yields CDR1 SGHTA and CDR2 FQGTGA. The CDR3 loop spans 13 amino acids. The CDR3 bases are TGTGCCAGCAGCTTAGGGGGAGGCGAGACCCAGTACTTC. Translated: CASSLGGGETQYF.

The J gene is TRBJ2-7, the V gene TRBV30, with D maybe TRBD2 (5 bases). This CDR3 contains 15 residues. V lost 2 bases, J lost 2 bases, and 16 bases lay in between. The germline CDR1 and CDR2 sequences are GTSNPN and SVGIG (reference sequence). The CDR3 here is CAWSTKTGNTYEQYF. DNA of the CDR3: TGTGCCTGGAGTACTAAAACGGGAAATACCTACGAGCAGTACTTC.

This sequence joins TRBV18 and TRBJ2-2; tentative D call: TRBD2 (5 bases). Trimming removed 3 bases at V and 3 bases at J, with 8 bases between. CDR1 and CDR2 (germline): KGHSH, LQKENI. This CDR3 contains 14 residues. The CDR3 DNA sequence: TGTGCCAGCTCACCCCTTAGCGACACCGGGGAGCTGTTTTTT. Residues: CASSPLSDTGELFF.

The rearrangement links TRBV29-1 to TRBJ1-2; D remains ambiguous. Germline CDR1 is SQVTM and CDR2 is ANQGSEA. This CDR3 region has 13 residues. V was cut by 0 bases and J by 8 bases, with 13 bases left in between. The CDR3 reads CSVEDPGFGGYTF. Written as DNA, the CDR3 is TGCAGCGTTGAAGATCCGGGTTTTGGGGGCTACACCTTC.

This clone was seen only a few times. The V and J genes are TRBV9 and TRBJ2-5; 11 bases are a match to TRBD1. CDR1 and CDR2 from the germline V gene are SGDLS and YYNGEE. The CDR3 has 16 amino acids. J gave up 1 base and V 3 bases, and 5 bases lay outside the gene matches. The CDR3 DNA follows: TGTGCCAGCAGCGGGGGGACAGGGGGTATCCAAGAGACCCAGTACTTC. Translated: CASSGGTGGIQETQYF. Complete variable domain (other parts from reference TRBV9 and TRBJ2-5): DSGVTQTPKHLITATGQRVTLRCSPRSGDLSVYWYQQSLDQGLQFLIQYYNGEERAKGNILERFSAQQFPDLHSELNLSSLELGDSALYFCASSGGTGGIQETQYFGPGTRLLVL.

This chain uses TRBV9 with TRBJ1-2, with 9 nucleotides matching TRBD1. The CDR3 length is 15 residues. V shed 3 bases and J 3 bases; nucleotides not matched to a gene: 6. The germline V gene encodes CDR1 SGDLS and CDR2 YYNGEE. CDR3 sequence: CASSGADRGDYGYTF. The CDR3, as DNA: TGTGCCAGCAGCGGAGCGGACAGGGGAGACTATGGCTACACCTTC.

This clone has just one count. The V call is TRBV14, the J call TRBJ2-1, with 9 bases lining up with TRBD2. The CDR3 has 20 residues. Losses at the gene ends were 3 bases for V and 7 bases for J; bases not matched to a gene: 22. The germline V gene has CDR1 SGHDN and CDR2 FVKESK. The CDR3 nucleotides are TGTGCCAGCAGCCAGGCTCCGGGACGGCCACCGGGGCTAGCGGGAAATGAGCAGTTCTTC. This encodes CASSQAPGRPPGLAGNEQFF.

The chain carries TRBV30 and TRBJ2-5; perhaps TRBD2 as D (5 bases). Deletions cut 3 bases from V and 5 bases from J, with 13 bases between. Germline values: CDR1 GTSNPN, CDR2 SVGIG (reference sequence). The CDR3 sequence is 13 residues long. CDR3 nucleotides: TGTGCCTGGAGCTCCCTAGCTCCCGAGACCCAGTACTTC. This sequence encodes CAWSSLAPETQYF.

This clone occurred a few times. CDR3 sequence reads: CLITGDYGYTF. The CDR3 DNA follows: TGCCTTATTACAGGGGACTATGGCTACACCTTC. The chain combines TRBV29-1 with TRBJ1-2; 7 nucleotides align to TRBD1. CDR3 size: 11 residues. The V gene's germline CDR1 is SQVTM and CDR2 ANQGSEA.

V is TRBV4-3 and J is TRBJ2-2; 10 bases map to TRBD2. Trimming took 4 bases from V and 5 from J; bases not matched to a gene: 10. Germline CDR1 LGHNA, CDR2 YSLEER. CDR3 length: 17 amino acids. DNA of the CDR3: TGCGCCAGCAGCCTAGGCAGCGGGGGGGCGTGGACCGGGGAGCTGTTTTTT. Amino acid sequence: CASSLGSGGAWTGELFF.

The rearrangement joins TRBV5-6 to TRBJ2-7; unclear D gene. Trimming cost V 4 bases and J 4 bases, with 18 bases left between them. This CDR3 contains 15 residues. Germline V gene lookup returns CDR1 SGHDT and CDR2 YYEEEE. The chain's CDR3 is CASSIILGEKYEQYF. For the CDR3, the DNA is TGTGCCAGCAGCATCATTCTGGGCGAGAAATACGAGCAGTACTTC.

The chain recombines TRBV5-1 with TRBJ2-1; perhaps TRBD1 as D (5 bases). Per the germline V gene, CDR1 is SGHRS and CDR2 is YFSETQ. The CDR3 contains 14 residues. Trimming removed 2 bases from V and 8 bases from J, with 14 bases in between. CDR3 residues: CASSFIRQGDEQFF. The CDR3 DNA sequence: TGCGCCAGCAGCTTTATCAGGCAGGGCGATGAGCAGTTCTTC.

The V gene is TRBV4-3, the J gene TRBJ1-3; TRBD1 might be the D (5 bases). This CDR3 comprises 15 residues. CDR1 and CDR2 from the germline V gene are LGHNA and YSLEER. V lost 0 bases, J lost 1 base, and 7 bases lay in between. The CDR3 sequence is CASSQDRGSGNTIYF. The CDR3 DNA reads as TGCGCCAGCAGCCAAGATAGGGGTTCTGGAAACACCATATATTTT.

This clone has a handful of counts. The gene calls are TRBV7-2 and TRBJ2-5, with D perhaps matching TRBD2 (6 bases). CDR3 length: 15 amino acids. In germline, CDR1 is SGHTA, CDR2 FQGNSA. Trimming took off 4 bases at V and 2 bases at J, with 14 bases between the two ends. The CDR3 DNA reads as TGTGCCAGCAGCTCGCAACCGGGACTGCAAGAGACCCAGTACTTC. Protein: CASSSQPGLQETQYF. The full variable domain, with the rest looked up from reference TRBV7-2 and TRBJ2-5, is GAGVSQSPSNKVTEKGKDVELRCDPISGHTALYWYRQSLGQGLEFLIYFQGNSAPDKSGLPSDRFSAERTGGSVSTLTIQRTQQEDSAVYLCASSSQPGLQETQYFGPGTRLLVL.

This clone has only a few counts. This chain connects TRBV5-1 to TRBJ1-5; D ambiguous. This CDR3 has 13 residues. The V gene lost 1 base and the J gene lost 6 bases, with 8 bases spanning the gap. Germline assignment: CDR1 SGHRS and CDR2 YFSETQ. Here the CDR3 reads CASSLLTGQPQHF. As DNA, the CDR3 is TGCGCCAGCAGCTTGTTGACGGGTCAGCCCCAGCATTTT.